This TCR beta chain was recovered during a study of blood T cell repertoires in COVID-19. Study context: Both acute and convalescent COVID-19 samples were obtained from the United States, Italy and Spain. Sample material is recorded as cDNA or gDNA derived from T cells, B-cell-depleted T cells, or PBMCs.

Source study methods: Estimates of nucleated cell counts were drawn from the amplification of reference gene primers. Data came from immunoSEQ multiplex PCR; TCRdb stores just in-frame clones and leaves some out. V, J and clone size are taken as reported in that table, and D and trimming were inferred from the DNA itself. The sample records about 400,000 clones, more than 70% being singletons. Between the trimmed V and J ends, which lost 0 bases and 0 bases, there was a span of 7 bases. The germline V gene encodes CDR1 GTSNPN and CDR2 SVGIG (reference sequence). The CDR3 spans 14 residues. The genes are TRBV30 and TRBJ2-3; possibly TRBD2 for D (5 bases). The sequence derives from a man aged 35 to 55 with acute or convalescent COVID-19. Sequencing was carried out using peripheral blood. The CDR3 bases are TGTGCCTGGAGTGTTCGGGGAAGCACAGATACGCAGTATTTT. This gives the protein CAWSVRGSTDTQYF.